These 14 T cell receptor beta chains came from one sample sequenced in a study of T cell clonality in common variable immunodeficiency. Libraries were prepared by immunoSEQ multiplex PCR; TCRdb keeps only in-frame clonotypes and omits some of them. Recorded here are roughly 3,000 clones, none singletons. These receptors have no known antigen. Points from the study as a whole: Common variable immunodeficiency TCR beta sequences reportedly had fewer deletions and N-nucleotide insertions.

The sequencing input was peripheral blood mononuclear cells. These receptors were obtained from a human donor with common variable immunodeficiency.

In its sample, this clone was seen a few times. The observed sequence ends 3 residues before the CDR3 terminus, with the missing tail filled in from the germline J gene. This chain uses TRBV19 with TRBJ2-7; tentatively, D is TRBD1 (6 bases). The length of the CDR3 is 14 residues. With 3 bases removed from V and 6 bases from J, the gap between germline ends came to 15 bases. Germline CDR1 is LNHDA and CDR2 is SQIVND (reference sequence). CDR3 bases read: TGTGCCAGTAGTATCGCTTGGACAGTTCCCGAG. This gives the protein CASSIAWTVPE. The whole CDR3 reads CASSIAWTVPEQYF. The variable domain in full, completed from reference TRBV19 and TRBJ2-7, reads DGGITQSPKYLFRKEGQNVTLSCEQNLNHDAMYWYRQDPGQGLRLIYYSQIVNDFQKGDIAEGYSVSREKKESFPLTVTSAQKNPTAFYLCASSIAWTVPEQYFGPGTRLTVT.

Incomplete CDR3 DNA: TGCAGTGAGGACGGGGGGGAGTATGGC. Its protein product is CSEDGGEYG. The complete CDR3 reads CSEDGGEYGYTF. This chain uses TRBV20-1 with TRBJ1-2, with D possibly matching TRBD1 (5 bases). Read sequence stops 3 residues before the CDR3 end, and the germline J gene provides the missing end. The V end lost 7 bases, the J end lost 5 bases, and 14 bases lay between the germline ends. CDR1 and CDR2 from the germline V gene are DFQATT and SNEGSKA (reference sequence). This CDR3 contains 12 residues.

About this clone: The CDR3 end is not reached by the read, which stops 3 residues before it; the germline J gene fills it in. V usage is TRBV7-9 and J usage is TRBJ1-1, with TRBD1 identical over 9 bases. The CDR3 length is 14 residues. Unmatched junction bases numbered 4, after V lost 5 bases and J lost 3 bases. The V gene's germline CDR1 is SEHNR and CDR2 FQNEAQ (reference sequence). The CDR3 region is CASSPWTGDTEAFF. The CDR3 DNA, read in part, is TGTGCCAGCAGCCCCTGGACAGGGGACACTGAA.

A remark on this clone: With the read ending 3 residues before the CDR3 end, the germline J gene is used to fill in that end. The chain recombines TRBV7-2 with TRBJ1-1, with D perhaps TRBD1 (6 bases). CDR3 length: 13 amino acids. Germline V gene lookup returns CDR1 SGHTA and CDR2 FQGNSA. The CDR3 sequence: CASSLRQDGGAFF. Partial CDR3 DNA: TGTGCCAGCAGCTTGCGACAGGACGGAGGG. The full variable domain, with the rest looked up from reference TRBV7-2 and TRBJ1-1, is GAGVSQSPSNKVTEKGKDVELRCDPISGHTALYWYRQSLGQGLEFLIYFQGNSAPDKSGLPSDRFSAERTGGSVSTLTIQRTQQEDSAVYLCASSLRQDGGAFFGQGTRLTVV.

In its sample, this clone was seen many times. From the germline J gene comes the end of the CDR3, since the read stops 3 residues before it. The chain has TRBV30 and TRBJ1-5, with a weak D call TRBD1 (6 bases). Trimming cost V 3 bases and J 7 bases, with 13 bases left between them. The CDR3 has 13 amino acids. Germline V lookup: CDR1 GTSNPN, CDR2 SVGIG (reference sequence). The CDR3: CAWREPGGQPQHF. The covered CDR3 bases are TGTGCCTGGAGGGAACCGGGGGGCCAGCCC.

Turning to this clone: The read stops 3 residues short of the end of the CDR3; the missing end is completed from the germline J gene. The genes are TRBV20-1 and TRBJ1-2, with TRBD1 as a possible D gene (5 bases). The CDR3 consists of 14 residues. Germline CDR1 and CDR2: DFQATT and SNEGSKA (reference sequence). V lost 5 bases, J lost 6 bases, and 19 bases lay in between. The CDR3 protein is CSAPIGTNFNGYTF. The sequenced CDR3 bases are TGCAGTGCTCCGATCGGGACTAATTTTAATGGC.

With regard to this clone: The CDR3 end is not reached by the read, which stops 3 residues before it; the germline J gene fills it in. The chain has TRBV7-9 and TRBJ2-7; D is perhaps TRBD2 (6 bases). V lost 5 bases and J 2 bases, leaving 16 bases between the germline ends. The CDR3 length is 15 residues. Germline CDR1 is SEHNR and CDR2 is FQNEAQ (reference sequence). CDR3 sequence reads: CASSGRRGGTYEQYF. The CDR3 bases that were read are TGTGCCAGCAGCGGTAGGCGGGGTGGGACCTACGAG.

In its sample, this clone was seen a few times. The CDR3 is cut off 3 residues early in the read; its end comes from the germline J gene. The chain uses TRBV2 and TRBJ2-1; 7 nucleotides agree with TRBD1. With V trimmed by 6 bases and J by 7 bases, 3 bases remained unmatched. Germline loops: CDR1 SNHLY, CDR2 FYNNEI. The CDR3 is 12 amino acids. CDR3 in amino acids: CASRGGPNEQFF. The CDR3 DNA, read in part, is TGTGCCAGCAGAGGGGGCCCAAATGAG.

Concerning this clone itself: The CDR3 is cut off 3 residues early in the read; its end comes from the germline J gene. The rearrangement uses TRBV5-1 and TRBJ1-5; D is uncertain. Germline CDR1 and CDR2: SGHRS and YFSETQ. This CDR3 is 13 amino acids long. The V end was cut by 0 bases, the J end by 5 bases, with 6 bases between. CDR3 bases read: TGCGCCAGCAGCTTGGTAGAGTATCAGCCC. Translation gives CASSLVEYQP. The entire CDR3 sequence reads CASSLVEYQPQHF.

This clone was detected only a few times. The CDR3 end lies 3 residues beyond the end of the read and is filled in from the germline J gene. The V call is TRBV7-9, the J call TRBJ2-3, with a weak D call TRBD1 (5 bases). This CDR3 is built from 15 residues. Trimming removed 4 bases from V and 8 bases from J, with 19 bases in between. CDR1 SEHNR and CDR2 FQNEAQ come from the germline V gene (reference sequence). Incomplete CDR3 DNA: TGTGCCAGCAGCTCAGGTTACGATGGGGCCGGTACG. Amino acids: CASSSGYDGAGT. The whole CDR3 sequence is CASSSGYDGAGTQYF.

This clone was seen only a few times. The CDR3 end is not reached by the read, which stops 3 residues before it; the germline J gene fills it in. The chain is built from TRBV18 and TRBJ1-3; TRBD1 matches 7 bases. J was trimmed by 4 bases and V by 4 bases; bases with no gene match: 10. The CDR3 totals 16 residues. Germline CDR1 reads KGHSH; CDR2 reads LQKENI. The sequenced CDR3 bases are TGTGCCAGCTCACTGCCTACAGGGGCTGAGGGAAACACC. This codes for CASSLPTGAEGNT. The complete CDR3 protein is CASSLPTGAEGNTIYF.

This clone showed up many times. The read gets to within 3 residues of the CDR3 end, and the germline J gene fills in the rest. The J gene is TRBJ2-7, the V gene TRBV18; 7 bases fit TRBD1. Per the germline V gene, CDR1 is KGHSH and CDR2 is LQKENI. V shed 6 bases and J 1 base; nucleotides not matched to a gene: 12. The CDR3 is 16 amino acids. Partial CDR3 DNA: TGTGCCAGCTCGTACATCCCCGGGACAGTATCCTACGAG. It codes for CASSYIPGTVSYE. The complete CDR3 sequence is CASSYIPGTVSYEQYF.

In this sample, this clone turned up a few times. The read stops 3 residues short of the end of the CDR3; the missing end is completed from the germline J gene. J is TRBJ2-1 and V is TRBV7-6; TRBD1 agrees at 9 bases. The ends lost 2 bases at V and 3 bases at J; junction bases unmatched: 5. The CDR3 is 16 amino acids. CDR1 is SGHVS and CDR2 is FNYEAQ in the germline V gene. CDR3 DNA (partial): TGTGCCAGCAGCTTAAAGGGACAGGGAAGCTACAATGAG. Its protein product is CASSLKGQGSYNE. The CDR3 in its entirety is CASSLKGQGSYNEQFF.

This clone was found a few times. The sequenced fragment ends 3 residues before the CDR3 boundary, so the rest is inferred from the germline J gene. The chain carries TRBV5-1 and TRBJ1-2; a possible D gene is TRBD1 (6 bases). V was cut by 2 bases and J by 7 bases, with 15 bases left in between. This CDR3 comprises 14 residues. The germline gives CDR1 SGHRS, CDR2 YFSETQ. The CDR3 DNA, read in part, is TGCGCCAGCAGCTTCACAGGGCCCCTATCTGGC. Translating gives CASSFTGPLSG. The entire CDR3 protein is CASSFTGPLSGYTF.